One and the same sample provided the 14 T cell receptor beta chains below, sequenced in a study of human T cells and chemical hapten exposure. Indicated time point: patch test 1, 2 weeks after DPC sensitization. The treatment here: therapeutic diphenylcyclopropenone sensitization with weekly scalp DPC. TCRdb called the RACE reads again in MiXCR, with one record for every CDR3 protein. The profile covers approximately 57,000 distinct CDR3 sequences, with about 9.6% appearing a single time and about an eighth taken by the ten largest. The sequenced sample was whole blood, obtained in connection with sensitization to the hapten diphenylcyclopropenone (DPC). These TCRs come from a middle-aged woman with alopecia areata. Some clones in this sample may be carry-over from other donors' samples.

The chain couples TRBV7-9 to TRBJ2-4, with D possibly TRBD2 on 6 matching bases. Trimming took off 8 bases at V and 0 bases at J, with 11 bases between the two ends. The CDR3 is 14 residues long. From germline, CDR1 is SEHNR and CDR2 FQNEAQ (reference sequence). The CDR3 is CASGGSAAKNIQYF. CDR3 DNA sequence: TGTGCCAGCGGAGGGTCGGCAGCCAAAAACATTCAGTACTTC.

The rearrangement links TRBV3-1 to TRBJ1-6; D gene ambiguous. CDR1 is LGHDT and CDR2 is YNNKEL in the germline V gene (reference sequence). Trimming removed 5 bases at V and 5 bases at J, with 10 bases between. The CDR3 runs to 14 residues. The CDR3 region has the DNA TGTGCCAGCAGCGACGACACGAATAATTCACCCCTCCACTTT. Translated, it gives CASSDDTNNSPLHF.

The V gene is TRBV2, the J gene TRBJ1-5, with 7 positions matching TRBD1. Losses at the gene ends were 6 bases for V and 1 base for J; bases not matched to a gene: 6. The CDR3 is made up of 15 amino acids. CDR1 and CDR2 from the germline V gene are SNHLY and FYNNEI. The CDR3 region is CASSGQVLSNQPQHF. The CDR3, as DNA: TGTGCCAGCAGCGGACAGGTCCTCAGCAATCAGCCCCAGCATTTT.

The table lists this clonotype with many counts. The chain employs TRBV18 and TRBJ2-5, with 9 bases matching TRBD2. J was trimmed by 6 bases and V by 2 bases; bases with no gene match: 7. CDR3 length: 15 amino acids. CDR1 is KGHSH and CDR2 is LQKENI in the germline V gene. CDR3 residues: CASSPGRGGQKTQYF. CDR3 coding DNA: TGTGCCAGCTCACCAGGGCGGGGGGGCCAGAAGACCCAGTACTTC.

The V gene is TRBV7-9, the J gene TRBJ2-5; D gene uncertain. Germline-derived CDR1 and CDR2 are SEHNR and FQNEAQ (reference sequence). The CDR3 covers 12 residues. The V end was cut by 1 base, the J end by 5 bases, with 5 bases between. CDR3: CASSLGLETQYF. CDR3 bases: TGTGCCAGCAGCTTAGGTTTGGAGACCCAGTACTTC.

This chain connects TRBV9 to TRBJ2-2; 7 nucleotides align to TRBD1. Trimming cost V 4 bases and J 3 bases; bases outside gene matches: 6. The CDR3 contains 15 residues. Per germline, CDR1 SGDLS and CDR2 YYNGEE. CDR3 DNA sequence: TGTGCCAGCAGCTCGACAGGGACAGACACCGGGGAGCTGTTTTTT. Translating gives CASSSTGTDTGELFF.

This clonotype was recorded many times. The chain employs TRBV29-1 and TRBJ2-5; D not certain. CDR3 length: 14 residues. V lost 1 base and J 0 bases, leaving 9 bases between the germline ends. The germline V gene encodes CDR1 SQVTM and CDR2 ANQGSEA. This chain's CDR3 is CSVEVDRNQETQYF. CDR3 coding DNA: TGCAGCGTTGAAGTCGACCGGAACCAAGAGACCCAGTACTTC.

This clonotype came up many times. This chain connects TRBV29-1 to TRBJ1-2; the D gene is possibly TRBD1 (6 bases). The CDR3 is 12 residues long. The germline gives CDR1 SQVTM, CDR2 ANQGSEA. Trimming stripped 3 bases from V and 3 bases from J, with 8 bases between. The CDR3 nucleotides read TGCAGCGTTGACCCAGGGGACTATGGCTACACCTTC. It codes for CSVDPGDYGYTF.

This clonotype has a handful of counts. CDR3 sequence (DNA): TGCAGTGTGCTAGCGGGGGTCTACAATGAGCAGTTCTTC. Translated, it gives CSVLAGVYNEQFF. J is TRBJ2-1 and V is TRBV20-1; TRBD2 agrees at 10 bases. V lost 7 bases to trimming and J lost 3 bases; unmatched junction nucleotides: 3. Germline V gene lookup returns CDR1 DFQATT and CDR2 SNEGSKA (reference sequence). The CDR3 spans 13 residues.

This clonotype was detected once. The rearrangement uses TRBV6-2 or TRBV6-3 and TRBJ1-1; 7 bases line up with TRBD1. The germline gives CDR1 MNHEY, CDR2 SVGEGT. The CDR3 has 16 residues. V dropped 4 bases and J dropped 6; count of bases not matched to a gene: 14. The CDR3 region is CASSSDRAPNGAEAFF. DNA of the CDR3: TGTGCCAGCAGTTCCGACAGGGCGCCGAATGGGGCTGAAGCTTTCTTT.

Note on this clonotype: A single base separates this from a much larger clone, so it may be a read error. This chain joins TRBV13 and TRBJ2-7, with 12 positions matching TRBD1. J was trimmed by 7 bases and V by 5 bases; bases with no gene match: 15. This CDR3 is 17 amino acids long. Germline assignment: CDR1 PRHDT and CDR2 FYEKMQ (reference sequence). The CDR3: CASSPPTGGQGADEQYF. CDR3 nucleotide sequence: TGTGCCAGCAGCCCACCGACGGGGGGACAGGGGGCTGATGAGCAGTACTTC.

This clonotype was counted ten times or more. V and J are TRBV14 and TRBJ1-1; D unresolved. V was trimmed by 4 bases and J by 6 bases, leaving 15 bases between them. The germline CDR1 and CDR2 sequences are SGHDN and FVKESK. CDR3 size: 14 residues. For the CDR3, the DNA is TGTGCCAGCAGCCGACGCCAAGGTTGGGCTGAAGCTTTCTTT. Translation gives CASSRRQGWAEAFF.

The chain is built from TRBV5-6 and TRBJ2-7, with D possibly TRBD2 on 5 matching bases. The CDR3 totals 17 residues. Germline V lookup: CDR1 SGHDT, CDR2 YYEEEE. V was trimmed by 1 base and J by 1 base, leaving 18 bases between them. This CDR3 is CASSLTEAAGPSYEQYF. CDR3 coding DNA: TGTGCCAGCAGCTTGACCGAGGCGGCGGGCCCATCCTACGAGCAGTACTTC.

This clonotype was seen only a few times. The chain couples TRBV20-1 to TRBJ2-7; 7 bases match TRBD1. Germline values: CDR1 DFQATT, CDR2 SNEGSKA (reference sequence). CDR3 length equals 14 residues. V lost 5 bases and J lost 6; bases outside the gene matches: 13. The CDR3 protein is CSALPGQLISEQYF. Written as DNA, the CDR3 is TGCAGTGCTCTACCGGGACAGCTTATTAGCGAGCAGTACTTC.